This is a list of T cell receptor beta chains from one sample in a study of blood T cells in healthy people across ages. TCRdb re-analysed the 5' RACE reads in MiXCR, keeping a single row per CDR3 protein. Altogether about a million distinct CDR3 sequences are present, 51% being singletons, with the ten largest covering 20% to 25%. The sequencing input was blood. The receptors come from a woman aged 60 to 75 in good health. CDR3s include the opening cysteine and the closing phenylalanine or tryptophan. D genes are given only for firm matches. Clone size, where shown, is once, few, many, or a class for clones that have expanded.

size,D,V,J,DNA,CDR3
once,TRBD1,TRBV27,TRBJ2-3,TGTGCCAGCACCAGGACAGGGATCACAGATACGCAGTATTTT,CASTRTGITDTQYF
many,NA,TRBV5-1,TRBJ2-7,TGTGCCAGCAGTATAGACCGGGGGTACGAGCAGTACTTC,CASSIDRGYEQYF
NA,NA,TRBV27,TRBJ1-2,TGTGCCAGCAGTTTTAAAGGGGACGATGGCTACACCTTC,CASSFKGDDGYTF
NA,TRBD2,TRBV6-5,TRBJ2-5,TGTGCCAGCGTGGCTAGCGGGAGTTTGGAGACCCAGTACTTC,CASVASGSLETQYF
NA,NA,TRBV9,TRBJ2-3,TGTGCCAGCAGCGTCATCCTAGCGCCAGATACGCAGTATTTT,CASSVILAPDTQYF
few,TRBD1,TRBV29-1,TRBJ1-2,TGCAGCGTTTCTAAAACAGGGGCGGCTTATGGCTACACCTTC,CSVSKTGAAYGYTF
few,NA,TRBV7-2,TRBJ1-5,TGTGCCAGCAGCGCCTGGGGGTCAAATCAGCCCCAGCATTTT,CASSAWGSNQPQHF
NA,NA,TRBV5-1,TRBJ1-2,TGCGCCAGCAGCTTGGCCTTTGGGCCCTCCTATGGCTACACCTTC,CASSLAFGPSYGYTF
NA,TRBD1,TRBV6-5,TRBJ1-2,TGTGCCAGCAGACAGGGGCGCGGCATCTATGGCTACACCTTC,CASRQGRGIYGYTF
NA,NA,TRBV6-1,TRBJ2-5,TGTGCCAGCACAACACCCCCAGGCCCAGTTGAGACCCAGTACTTC,CASTTPPGPVETQYF
few,TRBD1,TRBV6-2/TRBV6-3,TRBJ2-7,TGTGCCAGCACGTCCCCAGGGGGACCCTACGAGCAGTACTTC,CASTSPGGPYEQYF
NA,TRBD2,TRBV29-1,TRBJ2-5,TGCAGCGTCAGAGGGCTAGCGGGGTCACGGATCGGTGAGCAGTACTTC,CSVRGLAGSRIGEQYF
NA,TRBD1,TRBV7-9,TRBJ2-7,TGTGCCAGCAGCCCCTTCGGACAGGGGAGCTCCTACGAGCAGTACTTC,CASSPFGQGSSYEQYF
once,NA,TRBV6-5,TRBJ1-6,TGTGCCAGCAGTTACAGTCGTGGGTCACCCCTCCACTTT,CASSYSRGSPLHF
NA,TRBD1,TRBV4-1,TRBJ2-7,TGCGCCAGCAGCCAAGCTCACCGACAGGGTCCCTGCGAGCAGTACTTC,CASSQAHRQGPCEQYF
few,NA,TRBV20-1,TRBJ2-5,TGCAGTGCTCCTTCGCGGGGTGGGGAGACCCAGTACTTC,CSAPSRGGETQYF
NA,NA,TRBV5-6,TRBJ1-1,TGTGCCAGCAGCTTGATCGCCAGGGGAAGGAAAAACACTGAAGCTTTCTTT,CASSLIARGRKNTEAFF
NA,NA,TRBV20-1,TRBJ2-7,TGCAGTGCTCCCAGGTTGGGACCCCCCTACGAGCAGTACTTC,CSAPRLGPPYEQYF
NA,NA,TRBV4-1,TRBJ2-7,TGCGCCAGCAGCCAAGAACCGGCCCAGGGGAGGAACGAGCAGTACTTC,CASSQEPAQGRNEQYF
NA,TRBD1,TRBV14,TRBJ2-1,TGTGCCAGCAGCCAGCTGGGGCAGGGGGTAAACAACGAGCAGTTCTTC,CASSQLGQGVNNEQFF
NA,TRBD1,TRBV20-1,TRBJ2-7,TGCAGTGCTAGAGGGAGGACAGGGAATAGCGGCGAGCAGTACTTC,CSARGRTGNSGEQYF
NA,TRBD2,TRBV4-2,TRBJ2-7,TGTGCCAGCAGCCAAGCCGGGGGACTAGCGGGAGGAAGTTCCTACGAGCAGTACTTC,CASSQAGGLAGGSSYEQYF
NA,TRBD2,TRBV29-1,TRBJ2-7,TGCAGCGTTGAAGCCCCTGGCCGCGGGGGTCCCTACGAGCAGTACTTC,CSVEAPGRGGPYEQYF
NA,NA,TRBV2,TRBJ2-6,TGTGCCAGCAGCCGTACAGGGTTATCTGGGGCCAACGTCCTGACTTTC,CASSRTGLSGANVLTF
NA,NA,TRBV7-9,TRBJ2-6,TGTGCCAGCAGCCCCGGTACAGGTCGCTCTGGGGCCAACGTCCTGACTTTC,CASSPGTGRSGANVLTF
NA,NA,TRBV14,TRBJ2-1,TGTGCCAGCAGCCAAGGGCTAGGTGTGTCCTACAATGAGCAGTTCTTC,CASSQGLGVSYNEQFF
NA,TRBD1,TRBV7-2,TRBJ1-2,TGTGCCAGCAGCCTCGGGGACAGGGCCCTTAGTGGCTACACCTTC,CASSLGDRALSGYTF
few,NA,TRBV20-1,TRBJ2-7,TGCAGTGCTAGAGCGGCTCTTTTGGGGGGAAGGCCCCTAAACTACGAGCAGTACTTC,CSARAALLGGRPLNYEQYF
NA,TRBD2,TRBV20-1,TRBJ2-1,TGCAGTGCTAGACTGGCGGGAGGGCCCCGTGAGCAGTTCTTC,CSARLAGGPREQFF
few,TRBD1,TRBV4-1,TRBJ2-7,TGCGCCAGCAGCCATTGGGACAGGGTCAACGAGCAGTACTTC,CASSHWDRVNEQYF
NA,TRBD2,TRBV7-2,TRBJ2-1,TGTGCCAGCAGCAATTCTAGCGGGCGTCACTATGAGCAGTTCTTC,CASSNSSGRHYEQFF
NA,NA,TRBV30,TRBJ1-2,TGTGCCTGGAGTGGAGGGAGTGGCTACACCTTC,CAWSGGSGYTF
NA,NA,TRBV7-2,TRBJ2-1,TGTGCCAGCAGCGAAGACAGAACCCAAGAGACCCAGTTCTTC,CASSEDRTQETQFF
NA,NA,TRBV7-9,TRBJ2-1,TGTGCCAGCAGCCCTAAAGACGCGGAGCAGTTCTTC,CASSPKDAEQFF
NA,TRBD2,TRBV29-1,TRBJ2-2,TGCAGCGTTGACCTAGCGGGAATGCCCGGGGAGCTGTTTTTT,CSVDLAGMPGELFF
NA,NA,TRBV3-1,TRBJ1-5,TGTGCCAGCAGCCAAGGGCCGGCGTCAAATCAGCCCCAGCATTTT,CASSQGPASNQPQHF
NA,NA,TRBV7-8,TRBJ2-1,TGTGCCAGCCTCCAGCGGTCGTACAATGAGCAGTTCTTC,CASLQRSYNEQFF
few,NA,TRBV18,TRBJ2-7,TGTGCCAGCTCCCCTTCGGAGGAGCAGTACTTC,CASSPSEEQYF
few,TRBD2,TRBV20-1,TRBJ2-3,TGCAGTGCTCCATCGAGGCGGGAGCGCACAGATACGCAGTATTTT,CSAPSRRERTDTQYF
NA,NA,TRBV4-2,TRBJ2-1,TGTGCCAGCAGCCAAAGACGAGTCCGTTCTAATGAGCAGTTCTTC,CASSQRRVRSNEQFF
NA,NA,TRBV27,TRBJ2-7,TGTGCCAGCAGGTCCCCGGGGCGCGAGCAGTACTTC,CASRSPGREQYF